This passage covers 10 T cell receptor beta chains from one sample sequenced in a study of T cells expressing NK-cell markers. TCRdb reprocessed the 5' RACE reads, with one entry per CDR3 protein and no DNA. The table for this sample gives roughly 390,000 distinct CDR3 sequences. The sample comprised blood T cells: a sorted CD56 or NKG2C T cell subset, CD4+ or CD8+ T cells, or bulk PBMC T cells (not recorded which). The receptor source for this set is a man between 18 and 69 years old in good health.

V gene TRBV15 combines with J gene TRBJ2-7. In germline, CDR1 is LNHNV, CDR2 YYDKDF (reference sequence). The CDR3 extends over 15 amino acids. CDR3 loop: CATSRDSWSSYEQYF. Full variable domain (outside the CDR3, taken from reference TRBV15 and TRBJ2-7): DAMVIQNPRYQVTQFGKPVTLSCSQTLNHNVMYWYQQKSSQAPKLLFHYYDKDFNNEADTPDNFQSRRPNTSFCFLDIRSPGLGDTAMYLCATSRDSWSSYEQYFGPGTRLTVT.

The genes are TRBV27 and TRBJ2-7. Germline CDR1 is MNHEY and CDR2 is SMNVEV (reference sequence). This CDR3 has 14 residues. CDR3 sequence: CASSLYKQGKEQYF.

This chain joins TRBV27 and TRBJ1-2. This CDR3 comprises 14 residues. Germline V gene sequence: CDR1 MNHEY, CDR2 SMNVEV (reference sequence). CDR3 loop: CASSMDGVTTGYTF.

The chain joins TRBV19 to TRBJ2-3; TCRdb picks TRBD2, but there is no DNA to check that call. The CDR3 spans 16 residues. Germline V gene sequence: CDR1 LNHDA, CDR2 SQIVND (reference sequence). The chain's CDR3 is CASSTVQISPLIKQYF.

This chain joins TRBV28 and TRBJ2-2; TCRdb gives TRBD1 as the D gene, but with no DNA this cannot be confirmed. Germline CDR1 is MDHEN and CDR2 is SYDVKM. This CDR3 is 15 amino acids long. The CDR3 spells CASSTGTGRAGELFF. Supplemented by reference TRBV28 and TRBJ2-2, the full variable domain reads DVKVTQSSRYLVKRTGEKVFLECVQDMDHENMFWYRQDPGLGLRLIYFSYDVKMKEKGDIPEGYSVSREKKERFSLILESASTNQTSMYLCASSTGTGRAGELFFGEGSRLTVL.

The rearrangement links TRBV7-2 to TRBJ2-1; TCRdb proposes TRBD2, but this gene call is untestable without DNA. Germline CDR1 SGHTA, CDR2 FQGNSA. The CDR3 has 15 amino acids. CDR3 region: CASSLFPSGGNEQFF.

The chain employs TRBV2 and TRBJ1-5; TCRdb proposes TRBD1, but this gene call is untestable without DNA. In germline, CDR1 is SNHLY, CDR2 FYNNEI. The CDR3 is 15 residues long. The CDR3 spells CASNMDSHGISPQHF.

J is TRBJ1-1 and V is TRBV7-2. The CDR3 contains 14 residues. Germline V lookup: CDR1 SGHTA, CDR2 FQGNSA. This chain's CDR3 is CASSLRLGSTEAFF.

This chain joins TRBV7-9 and TRBJ1-1; without DNA, the TCRdb call of TRBD1 cannot be checked. CDR3 length: 15 amino acids. CDR1 SEHNR and CDR2 FQNEAQ come from the germline V gene (reference sequence). CDR3 amino acids: CASDGQGAPGTEAFF.

The rearrangement uses TRBV10-3 and TRBJ2-5; TCRdb proposes TRBD1, but this gene call is untestable without DNA. This CDR3 is 14 amino acids long. Germline CDR1 reads ENHRY; CDR2 reads SYGVKD. CDR3 region: CAISESGAQETQYF.